This TCR beta chain was sequenced during a study of blood T cell repertoires in COVID-19. About the research overall: Some COVID-19 samples were acute and others convalescent; all came from the United States, Italy and Spain.

Deletions cut 5 bases from V and 2 bases from J, with 12 bases between. CDR3 length: 14 amino acids. Germline loops: CDR1 SGHRS, CDR2 YFSETQ. Data came from immunoSEQ multiplex PCR; TCRdb stores just in-frame clones and leaves some out. This table has roughly 190,000 clones, roughly four fifths appearing once. Participant-reported clinical history was the basis for cohort assignment. Each recovered donor of Cohort 3 presented with two negative PCRs, clearance, or symptom resolution. The chain couples TRBV5-1 to TRBJ2-3; perhaps TRBD1 as D (6 bases). The TCR was taken from a man in his forties who had recovered from COVID-19. The sequenced material came from PBMCs or T cells enriched from blood (not recorded which). Here the CDR3 reads CASRRDTSTDTQYF. The CDR3 DNA reads TGCGCCAGCAGGAGGGACACTTCCACAGATACGCAGTATTTT.